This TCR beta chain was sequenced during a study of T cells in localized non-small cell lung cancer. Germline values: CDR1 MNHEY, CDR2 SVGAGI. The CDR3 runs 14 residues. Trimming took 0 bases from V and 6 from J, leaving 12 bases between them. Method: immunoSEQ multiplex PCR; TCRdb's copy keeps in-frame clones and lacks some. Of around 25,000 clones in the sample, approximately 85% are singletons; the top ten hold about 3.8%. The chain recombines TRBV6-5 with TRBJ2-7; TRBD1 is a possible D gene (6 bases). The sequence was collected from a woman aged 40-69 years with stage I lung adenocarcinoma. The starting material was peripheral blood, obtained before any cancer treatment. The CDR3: CASSYSPGVTEQYF. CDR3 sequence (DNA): TGTGCCAGCAGTTACTCGCCAGGGGTTACCGAGCAGTACTTC.